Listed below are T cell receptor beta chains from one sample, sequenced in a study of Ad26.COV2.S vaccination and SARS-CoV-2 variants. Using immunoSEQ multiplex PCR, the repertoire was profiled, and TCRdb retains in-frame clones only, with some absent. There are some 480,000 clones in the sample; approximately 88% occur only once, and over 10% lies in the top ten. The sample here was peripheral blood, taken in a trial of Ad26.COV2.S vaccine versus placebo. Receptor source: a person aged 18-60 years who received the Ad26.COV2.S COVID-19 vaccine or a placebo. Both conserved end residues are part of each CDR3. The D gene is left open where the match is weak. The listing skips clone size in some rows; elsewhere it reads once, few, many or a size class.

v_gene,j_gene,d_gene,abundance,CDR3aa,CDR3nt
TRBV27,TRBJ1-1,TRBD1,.,CASSLTGGRTEAFF,TGTGCCAGCAGTTTAACAGGGGGTCGGACTGAAGCTTTCTTT
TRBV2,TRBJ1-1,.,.,CASSEAQRGRTEAFF,TGTGCCAGCAGTGAAGCGCAAAGGGGCCGAACTGAAGCTTTCTTT
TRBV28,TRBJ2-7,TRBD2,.,CASTPGLAGYEQYF,TGTGCCAGCACGCCGGGACTAGCGGGATACGAGCAGTACTTC
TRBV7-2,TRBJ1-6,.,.,CASSLRSVSYNSPLHF,TGTGCCAGCAGCTTACGGTCGGTATCCTATAATTCACCCCTCCACTTT
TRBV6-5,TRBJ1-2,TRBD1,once,CASSLQTGAGYTF,TGTGCCAGCAGTTTACAGACAGGGGCTGGCTACACCTTC
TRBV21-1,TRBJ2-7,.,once,CASSKGKGTSGTDEQYF,TGTGCCAGCAGCAAAGGTAAAGGGACTAGCGGGACCGACGAGCAGTACTTC
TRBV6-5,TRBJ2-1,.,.,CASRPREIHNEQFF,TGTGCCAGCAGACCCAGGGAAATTCACAATGAGCAGTTCTTC
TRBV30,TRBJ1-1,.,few,CAWRRGRDTEAFF,TGTGCCTGGAGGCGGGGTAGGGACACTGAAGCTTTCTTT
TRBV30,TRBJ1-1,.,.,CAWIVGAAFF,TGTGCCTGGATTGTGGGGGCTGCTTTCTTT
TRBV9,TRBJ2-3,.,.,CASSPNRATDTQYF,TGTGCCAGCAGCCCAAACAGGGCCACAGATACGCAGTATTTT
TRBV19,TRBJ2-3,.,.,CASSSSGGGTDTQYF,TGTGCCAGTAGCTCCTCCGGGGGAGGCACAGATACGCAGTATTTT
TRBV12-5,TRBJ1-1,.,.,CASGFTIQGTEAFF,TGTGCTAGTGGTTTTACCATTCAGGGGACTGAAGCTTTCTTT
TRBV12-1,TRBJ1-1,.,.,CASTITGNRGQMNTEAFF,TGTGCCAGCACCATCACCGGGAACAGGGGCCAGATGAACACTGAAGCTTTCTTT
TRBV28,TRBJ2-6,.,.,CASRFRGSGANVLTF,TGTGCCAGCAGATTCCGGGGGTCTGGGGCCAACGTCCTGACTTTC
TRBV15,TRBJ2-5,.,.,CATSRSTGTQETQYF,TGTGCCACCAGCAGATCTACAGGGACCCAAGAGACCCAGTACTTC
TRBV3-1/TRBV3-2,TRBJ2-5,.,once,CASSQRSGLETQYF,TGTGCCAGCAGCCAACGATCAGGGCTGGAGACCCAGTACTTC
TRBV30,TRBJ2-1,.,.,CACEPGYNEQFF,TGTGCCTGTGAGCCCGGGTACAATGAGCAGTTCTTC
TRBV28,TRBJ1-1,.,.,CASVTGTTRVNTEAFF,TGTGCCAGTGTGACTGGGACGACCAGGGTGAACACTGAAGCTTTCTTT
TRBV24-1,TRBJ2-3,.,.,CATSATRPSTDTQYF,TGTGCCACCAGTGCCACACGGCCCTCCACAGATACGCAGTATTTT
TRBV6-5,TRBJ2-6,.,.,CASRDSGANVLTF,TGTGCCAGCCGGGATTCTGGGGCCAACGTCCTGACTTTC
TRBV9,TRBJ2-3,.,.,CASSKTDTQYF,TGTGCCAGCAGCAAAACAGATACGCAGTATTTT
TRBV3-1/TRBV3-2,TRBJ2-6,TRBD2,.,CASSPGTSGSAGANVLTF,TGTGCCAGCAGCCCCGGGACTAGCGGGAGTGCTGGGGCCAACGTCCTGACTTTC
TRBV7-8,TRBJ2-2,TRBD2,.,CASSQAGANTGELFF,TGTGCCAGCAGCCAAGCGGGGGCGAACACCGGGGAGCTGTTTTTT
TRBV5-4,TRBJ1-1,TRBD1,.,CASSLGQGGVTEAFF,TGTGCCAGCAGCTTGGGGCAGGGGGGAGTAACTGAAGCTTTCTTT
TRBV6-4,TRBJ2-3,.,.,CASSQNIRGGADTQYF,TGTGCCAGCAGCCAGAACATCAGGGGTGGGGCAGATACGCAGTATTTT
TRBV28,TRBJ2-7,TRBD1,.,CASSPSGQGAKYEQYF,TGTGCCAGCAGTCCCAGCGGACAGGGGGCAAAGTACGAGCAGTACTTC
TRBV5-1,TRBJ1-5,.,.,CASSLEGGGYQPQHF,TGCGCCAGCAGCTTGGAGGGAGGAGGGTATCAGCCCCAGCATTTT
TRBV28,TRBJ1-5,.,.,CASSFPAVNQPQHF,TGTGCCAGCAGTTTCCCGGCAGTCAATCAGCCCCAGCATTTT
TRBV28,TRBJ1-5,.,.,CASSLRVPRGGNQPQHF,TGTGCCAGCAGTTTACGGGTACCACGAGGTGGCAATCAGCCCCAGCATTTT
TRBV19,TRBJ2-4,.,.,CASSISSLQGGKNIQYF,TGTGCCAGTAGTATTTCCAGCCTCCAAGGGGGCAAAAACATTCAGTACTTC
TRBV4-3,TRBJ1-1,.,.,CASSQEGGPRNTEAFF,TGCGCCAGCAGCCAAGAAGGGGGACCCCGTAACACTGAAGCTTTCTTT